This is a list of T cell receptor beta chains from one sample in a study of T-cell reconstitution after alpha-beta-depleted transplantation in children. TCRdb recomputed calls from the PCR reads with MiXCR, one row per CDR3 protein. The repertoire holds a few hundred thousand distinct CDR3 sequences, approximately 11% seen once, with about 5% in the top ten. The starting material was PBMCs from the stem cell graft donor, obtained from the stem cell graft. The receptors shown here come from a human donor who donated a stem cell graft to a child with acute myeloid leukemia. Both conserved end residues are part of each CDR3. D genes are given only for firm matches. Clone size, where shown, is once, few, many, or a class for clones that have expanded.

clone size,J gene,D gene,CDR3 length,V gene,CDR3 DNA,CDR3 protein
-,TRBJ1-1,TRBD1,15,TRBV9,TGTGCCAGCAGCGCTTCGGGACAGGGGAACACTGAAGCTTTCTTT,CASSASGQGNTEAFF
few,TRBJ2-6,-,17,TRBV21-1,TGTGCCAGCAGCAAACGCATCGACAGGTCTGGGGCCAACGTCCTGACTTTC,CASSKRIDRSGANVLTF
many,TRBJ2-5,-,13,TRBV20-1,TGCAGTGCTGGCCCCGGGCTAGCGGAGACCCAGTACTTC,CSAGPGLAETQYF
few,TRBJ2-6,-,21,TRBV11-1,TGTGCCAGCAGCCCCAACACCAACGCCCAACAGGGAACAATTGGGGCCAACGTCCTGACTTTC,CASSPNTNAQQGTIGANVLTF
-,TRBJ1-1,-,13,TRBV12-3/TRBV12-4,TGTGCCAGCAGTCCACCATGGGGGAGTGAAGCTTTCTTT,CASSPPWGSEAFF
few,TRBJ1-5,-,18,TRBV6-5,TGTGCCAGCAGTTACTCGGTGCCAGGGTCTGACAGCAATCAGCCCCAGCATTTT,CASSYSVPGSDSNQPQHF
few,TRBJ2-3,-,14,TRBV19,TGTGCCAGTACCTTGGGCGGAGACATAGATACGCAGTATTTT,CASTLGGDIDTQYF
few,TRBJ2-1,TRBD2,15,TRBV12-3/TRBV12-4,TGTGCCAGCTCGACCGGGACTAGCGGGTTCGGTGAGCAGTTCTTC,CASSTGTSGFGEQFF
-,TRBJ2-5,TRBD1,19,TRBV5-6,TGTGCCAGCAGCTCCCTACCGGGGACAGTGAGCGGACGAGGAGAGACCCAGTACTTC,CASSSLPGTVSGRGETQYF
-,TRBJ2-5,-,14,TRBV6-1,TGTGCCAGCAGAACCTACAGTGCCCAAGAGACCCAGTACTTC,CASRTYSAQETQYF
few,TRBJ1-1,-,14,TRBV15,TGTGCCACCAGCTTAGGGACACTGAACACTGAAGCTTTCTTT,CATSLGTLNTEAFF
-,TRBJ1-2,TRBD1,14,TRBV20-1,TGCAGTGCTAAGGGACAGGGCACTAACTATGGCTACACCTTC,CSAKGQGTNYGYTF
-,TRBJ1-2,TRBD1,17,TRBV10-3,TGTGCCATCAGTAACCGGCGGGCGGACAGGGGCCTACAGGGCTACACCTTC,CAISNRRADRGLQGYTF
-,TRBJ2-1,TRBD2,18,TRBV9,TGTGCCAGCAGCTCGTGGGCTAGCGGGAGGGCCCTAGGCAATGAGCAGTTCTTC,CASSSWASGRALGNEQFF
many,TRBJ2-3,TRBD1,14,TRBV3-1,TGTGCCAGCAGCCGGCAGGGGGCGCTTGATACGCAGTATTTT,CASSRQGALDTQYF
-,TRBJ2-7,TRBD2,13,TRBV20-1,TGCAGTGCTAGATATGGACTAGCGGTCGAGCAGTACTTC,CSARYGLAVEQYF
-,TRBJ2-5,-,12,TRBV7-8,TGTGCCAGCGACGGGATAGAAGAGACCCAGTACTTC,CASDGIEETQYF
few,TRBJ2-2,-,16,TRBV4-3,TGCGCCAGCAGCCAAGACCCCGCGGGACCGACCGGGGAGCTGTTTTTT,CASSQDPAGPTGELFF
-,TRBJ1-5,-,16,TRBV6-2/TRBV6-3,TGTGCCAGCAGTTACTCGACCGACGGTTATAATCAGCCCCAGCATTTT,CASSYSTDGYNQPQHF
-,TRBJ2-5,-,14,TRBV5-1,TGCGCCAGCAGCTTAGGACAGCCACCAGAGACCCAGTACTTC,CASSLGQPPETQYF
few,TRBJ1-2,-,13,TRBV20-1,TGCAGTGCTAGAGACCGGACCCGCTATGGCTACACCTTC,CSARDRTRYGYTF
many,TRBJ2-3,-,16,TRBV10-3,TGTGCCATCAGTGAGTCGGGAATAGGGAGCACAGATACGCAGTATTTT,CAISESGIGSTDTQYF
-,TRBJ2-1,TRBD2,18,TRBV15,TGTGCCACCAGCAGAGATCTAGCGGGCGCACCCTCCTACAATGAGCAGTTCTTC,CATSRDLAGAPSYNEQFF
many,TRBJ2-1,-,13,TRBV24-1,TGTGCCACCAGTGACTCGGTCGACAGTGAGCAGTTCTTC,CATSDSVDSEQFF
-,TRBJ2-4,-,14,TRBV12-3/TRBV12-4,TGTGCCAGCAGCATGGAGGGGGCCAAAAACATTCAGTACTTC,CASSMEGAKNIQYF
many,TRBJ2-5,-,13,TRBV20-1,TGCAGTGCTACCACAGATTTCCAAGAGACCCAGTACTTC,CSATTDFQETQYF
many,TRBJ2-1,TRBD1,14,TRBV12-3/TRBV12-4,TGTGCCAGCAGTCCCCGGGACAGGCTCAATGAGCAGTTCTTC,CASSPRDRLNEQFF
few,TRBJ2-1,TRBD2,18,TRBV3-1,TGTGCCAGCAGCCAAGATTTCCTAGCGGGAGTCGGTGGTGGTGAGCAGTTCTTC,CASSQDFLAGVGGGEQFF
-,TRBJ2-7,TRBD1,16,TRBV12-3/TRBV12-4,TGTGCCAGCAGTTCCATAGACAGGGGAGTTGCCTACGAGCAGTACTTC,CASSSIDRGVAYEQYF
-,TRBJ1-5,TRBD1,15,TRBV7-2,TGTGCCAGCAGCTTTGACAGGGGACGCAATCAGCCCCAGCATTTT,CASSFDRGRNQPQHF
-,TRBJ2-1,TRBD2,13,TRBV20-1,TGCAGTGCTAGAGATAGCGGGAGTAATGAGCAGTTCTTC,CSARDSGSNEQFF
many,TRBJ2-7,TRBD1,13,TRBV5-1,TGCGCCAGCAGCTGGACAGGGTCTAACGAGCAGTACTTC,CASSWTGSNEQYF
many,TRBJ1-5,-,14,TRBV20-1,TGCAGTGCTAAGTCGGGGGGGGGCAATCAGCCCCAGCATTTT,CSAKSGGGNQPQHF
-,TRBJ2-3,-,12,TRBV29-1,TGCAGCGTTGAAGAGAATGGGGATACGCAGTATTTT,CSVEENGDTQYF
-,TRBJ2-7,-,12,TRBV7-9,TGTGCCAGCAGTTGGGGGCTTGGCGAGCAGTACTTC,CASSWGLGEQYF
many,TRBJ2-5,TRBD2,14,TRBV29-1,TGCAGCGTGATCTATAGCGGGGGACAAGAGACCCAGTACTTC,CSVIYSGGQETQYF
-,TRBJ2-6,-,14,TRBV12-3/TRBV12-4,TGTGCCAGCAGCGTCCTCTCTGGGGCCAACGTCCTGACTTTC,CASSVLSGANVLTF